This T cell receptor (beta chain) was sequenced for a study of cytomegalovirus exposure and HLA in healthy donors. On this clone: Its antigen is as yet unknown.

Study observations and caveats: For TCR beta chains, V- and J-gene trimming was later linked to a missense DCLRE1C variant. The listing of 150 to 200 TCR beta chains classed them as cytomegalovirus-associated.

Primers for the PCR totalled 60 Vbeta and 13 Jbeta. Method: immunoSEQ multiplex PCR; TCRdb's copy keeps in-frame clones and lacks some. There are around 190,000 clones in the sample; over 75% occur only once, and roughly 3% lies in the top ten. Germline V gives CDR1 SGHRS, CDR2 YFSETQ. V was pared by 2 bases and J by 5 bases, with 13 bases between. This CDR3 is 15 amino acids long. J is TRBJ2-2 and V is TRBV5-1, with D perhaps TRBD2 (6 bases). The sequence was obtained from a woman aged 25 to 45 in good health and CMV-seronegative. The sequenced sample was PBMCs. The DNA for the CDR3 is TGCGCCAGCAGCTTACGATACAGCGGGACCGGGGAGCTGTTTTTT. It specifies CASSLRYSGTGELFF. The full variable domain, with the rest looked up from reference TRBV5-1 and TRBJ2-2, is KAGVTQTPRYLIKTRGQQVTLSCSPISGHRSVSWYQQTPGQGLQFLFEYFSETQRNKGNFPGRFSGRQFSNSRSEMNVSTLELGDSALYLCASSLRYSGTGELFFGEGSRLTVL.